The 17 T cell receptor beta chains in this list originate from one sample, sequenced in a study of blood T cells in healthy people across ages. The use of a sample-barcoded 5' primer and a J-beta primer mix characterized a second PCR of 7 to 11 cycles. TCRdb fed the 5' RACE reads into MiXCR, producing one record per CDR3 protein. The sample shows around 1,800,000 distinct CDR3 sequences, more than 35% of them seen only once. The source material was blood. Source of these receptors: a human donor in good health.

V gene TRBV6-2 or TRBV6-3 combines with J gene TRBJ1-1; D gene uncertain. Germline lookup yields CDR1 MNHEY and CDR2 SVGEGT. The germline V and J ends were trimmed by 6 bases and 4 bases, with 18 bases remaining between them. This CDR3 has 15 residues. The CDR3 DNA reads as TGTGCCAGCAGCGAGGACCGGACCTTCCCCACTGAAGCTTTCTTT. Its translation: CASSEDRTFPTEAFF.

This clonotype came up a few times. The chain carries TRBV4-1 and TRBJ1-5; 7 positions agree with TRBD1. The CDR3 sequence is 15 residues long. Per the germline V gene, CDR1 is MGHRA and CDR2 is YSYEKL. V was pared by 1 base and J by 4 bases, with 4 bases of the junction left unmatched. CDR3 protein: CASSQVGTENQPQHF. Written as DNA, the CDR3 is TGCGCCAGCAGCCAAGTCGGGACAGAGAATCAGCCCCAGCATTTT.

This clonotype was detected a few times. CDR3 sequence reads: CASSLSEDPKKYF. The CDR3 nucleotides read TGTGCCAGCAGCTTATCGGAAGACCCCAAAAAGTATTTT. The chain links TRBV11-2 to TRBJ2-3, with D unresolved. Trimming took 2 bases from V and 13 from J, leaving 16 bases between them. The CDR3 has 13 amino acids. Germline assignment: CDR1 SGHAT and CDR2 FQNNGV.

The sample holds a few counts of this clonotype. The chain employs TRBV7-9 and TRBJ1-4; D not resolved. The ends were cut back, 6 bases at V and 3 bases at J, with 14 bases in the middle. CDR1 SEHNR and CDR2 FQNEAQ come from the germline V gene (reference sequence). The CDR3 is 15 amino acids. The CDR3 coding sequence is TGTGCCAGCAGTCTATACGGGGAACCTAATGAAAAACTGTTTTTT. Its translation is CASSLYGEPNEKLFF.

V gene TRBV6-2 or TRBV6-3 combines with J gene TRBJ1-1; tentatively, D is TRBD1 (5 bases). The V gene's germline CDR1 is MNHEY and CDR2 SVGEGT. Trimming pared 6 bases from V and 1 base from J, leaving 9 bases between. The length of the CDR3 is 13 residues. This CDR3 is CASRTTGNTEAFF. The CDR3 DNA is TGTGCCAGCAGAACTACAGGGAACACTGAAGCTTTCTTT.

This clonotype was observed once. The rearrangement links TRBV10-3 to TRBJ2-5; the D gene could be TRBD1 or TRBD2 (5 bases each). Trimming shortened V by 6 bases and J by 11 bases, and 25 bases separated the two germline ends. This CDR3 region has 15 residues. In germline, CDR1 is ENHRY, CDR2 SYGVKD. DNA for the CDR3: TGTGCCATCAGACGAGTCGAGGCAGGGAGAGTAGAGCAGTACTTC. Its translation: CAIRRVEAGRVEQYF.

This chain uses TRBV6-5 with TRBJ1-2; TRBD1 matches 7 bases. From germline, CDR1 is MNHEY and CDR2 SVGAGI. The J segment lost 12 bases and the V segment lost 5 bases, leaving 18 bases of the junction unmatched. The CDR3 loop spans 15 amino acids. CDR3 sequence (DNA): TGTGCCAGCAGTCACTACGTGACAGGGACTGGGGGCAACACCTTC. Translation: CASSHYVTGTGGNTF.

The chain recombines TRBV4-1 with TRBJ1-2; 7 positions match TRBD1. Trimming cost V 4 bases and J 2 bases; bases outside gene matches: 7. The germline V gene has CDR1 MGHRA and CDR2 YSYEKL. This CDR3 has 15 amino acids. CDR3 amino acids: CASSPQGGGNYGYTF. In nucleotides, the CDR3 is TGCGCCAGCAGCCCTCAGGGAGGGGGCAACTATGGCTACACCTTC.

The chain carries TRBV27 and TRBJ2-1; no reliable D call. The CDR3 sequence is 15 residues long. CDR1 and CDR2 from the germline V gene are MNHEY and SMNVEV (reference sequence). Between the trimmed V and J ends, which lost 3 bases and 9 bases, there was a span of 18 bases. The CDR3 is CASSLVTVEPGEQFF. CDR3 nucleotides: TGTGCCAGCAGTTTGGTGACGGTAGAGCCGGGTGAGCAGTTCTTC.

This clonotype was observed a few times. CDR3 protein: CASSLWTGEADTQYF. The CDR3, as DNA: TGTGCCAGCAGCCTCTGGACAGGGGAGGCAGATACGCAGTATTTT. V is TRBV7-2 and J is TRBJ2-3; 9 positions agree with TRBD1. Germline V gene lookup returns CDR1 SGHTA and CDR2 FQGNSA. This CDR3 comprises 15 residues. The V and J ends lost 5 bases and 4 bases, in that order; junction bases with no gene match: 7.

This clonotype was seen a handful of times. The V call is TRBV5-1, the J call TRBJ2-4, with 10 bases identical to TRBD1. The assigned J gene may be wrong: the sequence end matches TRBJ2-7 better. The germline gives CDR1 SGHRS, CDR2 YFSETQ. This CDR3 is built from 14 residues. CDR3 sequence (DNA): TGCGCCAGCAGCCGAGGGACAGGGGAAGTCGAGCAGTACTTC. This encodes CASSRGTGEVEQYF.

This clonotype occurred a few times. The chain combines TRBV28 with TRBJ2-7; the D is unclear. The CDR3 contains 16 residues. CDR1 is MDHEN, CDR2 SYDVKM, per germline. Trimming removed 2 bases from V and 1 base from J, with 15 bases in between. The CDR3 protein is CASSLPRSLGSYEQYF. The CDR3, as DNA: TGTGCCAGCAGTTTACCTAGGAGTCTTGGGTCCTACGAGCAGTACTTC.

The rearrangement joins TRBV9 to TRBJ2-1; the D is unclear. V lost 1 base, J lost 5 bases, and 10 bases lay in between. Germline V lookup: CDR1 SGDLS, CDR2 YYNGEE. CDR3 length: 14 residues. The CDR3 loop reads CASSVSPSHNEQFF. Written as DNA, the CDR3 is TGTGCCAGCAGCGTAAGCCCCAGCCACAATGAGCAGTTCTTC.

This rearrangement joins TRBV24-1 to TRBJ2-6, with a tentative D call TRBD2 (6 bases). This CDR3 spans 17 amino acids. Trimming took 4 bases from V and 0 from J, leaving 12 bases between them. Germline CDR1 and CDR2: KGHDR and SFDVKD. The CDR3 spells CATSDSGLRSGANVLTF. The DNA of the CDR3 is TGTGCCACCAGTGACTCGGGACTGCGCTCTGGGGCCAACGTCCTGACTTTC.

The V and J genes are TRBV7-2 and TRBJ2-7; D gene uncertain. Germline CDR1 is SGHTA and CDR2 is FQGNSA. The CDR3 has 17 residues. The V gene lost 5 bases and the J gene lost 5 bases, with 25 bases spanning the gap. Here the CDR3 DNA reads TGTGCCAGCAGCCCGTCGGTAAGGGCTCAATGGCGAGACGAGCAGTACTTC. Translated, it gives CASSPSVRAQWRDEQYF.

The CDR3 DNA reads as TGTGCCAGCAGCCAAGACCTGGCTAATGAAAAACTGTTTTTT. This gives the protein CASSQDLANEKLFF. This chain joins TRBV4-2 and TRBJ1-4; no clear D gene. Per germline, CDR1 LGHNA and CDR2 YNFKEQ. The CDR3 is 14 residues long. The V and J ends lost 0 bases and 3 bases respectively, with 5 bases between them.

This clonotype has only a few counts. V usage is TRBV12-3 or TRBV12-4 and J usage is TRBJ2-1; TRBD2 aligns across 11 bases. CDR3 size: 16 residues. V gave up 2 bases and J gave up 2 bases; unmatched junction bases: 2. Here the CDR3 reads CASSLLAGGAYNEQFF. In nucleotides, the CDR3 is TGTGCCAGCAGTTTACTAGCGGGGGGTGCCTACAATGAGCAGTTCTTC.